This T cell receptor beta chain is from a study of blood T cell repertoires in COVID-19. The assay was immunoSEQ multiplex PCR, and TCRdb's table has in-frame clones only and misses some. The table has roughly 160,000 clones, approximately 90% seen once. The germline gives CDR1 SGHDT, CDR2 YYEEEE. The V gene end was trimmed by 4 bases and the J gene end by 4 bases; junction bases not matched to a gene: 4. The CDR3 is 13 amino acids. The chain has TRBV5-6 and TRBJ1-1; TRBD1 matches 7 bases. Sequenced: peripheral blood. This TCR derives from a man aged 50-59 years who had recovered from COVID-19. CDR3 amino acids: CASSTRQGTEAFF. The CDR3 DNA follows: TGTGCCAGCAGCACAAGACAGGGCACTGAAGCTTTCTTT.